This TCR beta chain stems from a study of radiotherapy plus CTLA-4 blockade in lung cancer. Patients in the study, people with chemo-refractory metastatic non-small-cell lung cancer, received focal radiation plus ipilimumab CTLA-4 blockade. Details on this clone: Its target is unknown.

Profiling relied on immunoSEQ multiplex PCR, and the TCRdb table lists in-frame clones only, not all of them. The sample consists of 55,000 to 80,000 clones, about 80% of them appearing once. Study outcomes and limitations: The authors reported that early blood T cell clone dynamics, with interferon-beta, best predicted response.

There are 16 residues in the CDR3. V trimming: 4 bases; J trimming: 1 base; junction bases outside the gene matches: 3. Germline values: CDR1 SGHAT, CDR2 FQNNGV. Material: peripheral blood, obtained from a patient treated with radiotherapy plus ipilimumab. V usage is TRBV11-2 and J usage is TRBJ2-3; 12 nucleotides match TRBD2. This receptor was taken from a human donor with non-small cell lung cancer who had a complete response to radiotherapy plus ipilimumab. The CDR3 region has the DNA TGTGCCAGCAGCTCCCTAGCGGGGGGGGGCACAGATACGCAGTATTTT. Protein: CASSSLAGGGTDTQYF.